The entry that follows covers one T cell receptor (beta chain) sequence. The junction had 10 bases not matched to a gene; V was cut back by 1 base and J by 5 bases. Germline CDR1 reads LGHNA; CDR2 reads YSLEER. This CDR3 has 16 amino acids. These data come from a study of T cells in tuberculosis. Thawed, overnight-rested PBMC were stained with GMM-loaded CD1B tetramer, viability dye and anti-CD3, then sorted. C32 glucose monomycolate from Rhodococcus equi was loaded onto the CD1B tetramers. CD14-expressing monocytes were removed from PBMC before cryopreservation and sorting. The repertoire was sequenced with immunoSEQ multiplex PCR; TCRdb's copy has only in-frame clones and lacks some. The table records nearly 60,000 clones, roughly 90% of them present only once. General study findings and limits: T cells binding CD1B-GMM tetramer weakly possibly escaped the sort.

The sequenced sample consisted of CD1b-GMM tetramer-negative cells sorted from PBMCs. The chain is built from TRBV4-3 and TRBJ1-2, with 7 bases fitting TRBD1. The TCR sequence derives from an adult woman with latent tuberculosis. Written as DNA, the CDR3 is TGCGCCAGCAGCCAAGGGACAGGCCGAGGGATATATGGCTACACCTTC. As protein: CASSQGTGRGIYGYTF.